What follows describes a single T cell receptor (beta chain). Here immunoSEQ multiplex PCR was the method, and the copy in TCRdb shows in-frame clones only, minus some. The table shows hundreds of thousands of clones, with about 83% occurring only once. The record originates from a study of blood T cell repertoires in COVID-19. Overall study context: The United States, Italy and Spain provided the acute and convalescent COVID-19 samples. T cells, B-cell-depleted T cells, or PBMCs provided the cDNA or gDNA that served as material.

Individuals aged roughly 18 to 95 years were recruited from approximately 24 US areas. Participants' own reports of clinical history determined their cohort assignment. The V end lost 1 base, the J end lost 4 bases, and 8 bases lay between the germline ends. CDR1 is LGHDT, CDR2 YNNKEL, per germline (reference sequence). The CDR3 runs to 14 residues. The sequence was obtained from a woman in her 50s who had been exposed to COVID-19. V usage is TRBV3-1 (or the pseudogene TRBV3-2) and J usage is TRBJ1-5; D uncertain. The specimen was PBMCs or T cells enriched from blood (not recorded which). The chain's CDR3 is CASSQGNRNQPQHF. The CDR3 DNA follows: TGTGCCAGCAGCCAAGGAAACAGAAATCAGCCCCAGCATTTT.